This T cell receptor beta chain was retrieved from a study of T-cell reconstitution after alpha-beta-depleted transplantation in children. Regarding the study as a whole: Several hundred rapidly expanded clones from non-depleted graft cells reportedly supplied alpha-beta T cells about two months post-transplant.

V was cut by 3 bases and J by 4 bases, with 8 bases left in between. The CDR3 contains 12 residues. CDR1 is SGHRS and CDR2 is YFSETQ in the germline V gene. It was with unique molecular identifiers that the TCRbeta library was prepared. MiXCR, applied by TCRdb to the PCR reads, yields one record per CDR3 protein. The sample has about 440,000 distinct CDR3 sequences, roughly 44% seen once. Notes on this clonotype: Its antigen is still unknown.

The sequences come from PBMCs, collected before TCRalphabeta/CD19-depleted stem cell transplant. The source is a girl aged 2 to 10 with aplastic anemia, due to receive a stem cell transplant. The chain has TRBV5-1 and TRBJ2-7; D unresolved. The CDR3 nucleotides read TGCGCCAGCAGCTCCTCCAATTACGAGCAGTACTTC. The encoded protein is CASSSSNYEQYF.